This is a list of T cell receptor beta chains from one sample in a study of T cell responses to AZD1222 COVID-19 vaccine. This table comes from immunoSEQ multiplex PCR, and its TCRdb copy is limited to in-frame clones, with some not included. Of around 170,000 clones in the sample, less than 95% were seen once. The sample in question was peripheral blood, obtained on day 0 of AZD1222 vaccination. The receptors originated from an adult in good health. Both conserved end residues are part of each CDR3. Fields, in order: V gene, clone size, J gene, D gene, CDR3 protein, CDR3 DNA. D genes are given only for firm matches. Clone size is not always given. Where it is, it says once, few, many or a class for expanded clones.

TRBV20-1	NA	TRBJ2-1	NA	CSAAQENEQFF	TGCAGTGCAGCCCAAGAGAATGAGCAGTTCTTC
TRBV19	NA	TRBJ1-2	TRBD1	CASRKPGQGVLYGYTF	TGTGCCAGTAGAAAGCCAGGACAGGGGGTATTGTATGGCTACACCTTC
TRBV19	NA	TRBJ2-1	NA	CASSIGLGGIYNEQFF	TGTGCCAGTAGTATAGGGTTGGGCGGAATCTACAATGAGCAGTTCTTC
TRBV6-1	NA	TRBJ2-3	TRBD2	CASSDRRESVDTQYF	TGTGCCAGCAGTGATCGGCGGGAGAGCGTAGATACGCAGTATTTT
TRBV7-2	NA	TRBJ1-2	NA	CASSLGKGYTF	TGTGCCAGCAGCTTGGGAAAAGGCTACACCTTC
TRBV6-6	NA	TRBJ1-1	NA	CASSPSNTEAFF	TGTGCCAGCAGTCCCTCGAACACTGAAGCTTTCTTT
TRBV11-3	NA	TRBJ2-7	TRBD1	CASSPRAPGQGGREQYF	TGTGCCAGCAGCCCCCGAGCTCCGGGACAGGGCGGGCGCGAGCAGTACTTC
TRBV5-1	NA	TRBJ2-5	NA	CASSLEGRSQETQYF	TGCGCCAGCAGCTTGGAGGGACGGTCCCAAGAGACCCAGTACTTC
TRBV10-3	NA	TRBJ2-1	TRBD2	CAISPTAGGDNEQFF	TGTGCCATCAGCCCCACCGCGGGAGGAGACAATGAGCAGTTCTTC
TRBV14	NA	TRBJ1-4	NA	CASSQGAGFATNEKLFF	TGTGCCAGCAGCCAAGGGGCAGGGTTTGCAACTAATGAAAAACTGTTTTTT
TRBV5-1	NA	TRBJ2-4	NA	CASSLGQILAKNIQYF	TGCGCCAGCAGCCTCGGACAGATCTTAGCCAAAAACATTCAGTACTTC
TRBV2	few	TRBJ1-5	NA	CASSDGQANQPQHF	TGTGCCAGCAGTGATGGGCAGGCTAACCAGCCCCAGCATTTT
TRBV4-3	NA	TRBJ1-1	NA	CASSLDAGATEAFF	TGCGCCAGCAGCCTAGACGCGGGGGCCACTGAAGCTTTCTTT
TRBV24-1	NA	TRBJ2-5	TRBD2	CATSDWVTSGKETQYF	TGTGCCACCAGTGATTGGGTGACTAGCGGGAAAGAGACCCAGTACTTC
TRBV30	NA	TRBJ1-1	TRBD1	CAWGDRGGTEAFF	TGTGCCTGGGGAGACAGGGGTGGGACTGAAGCTTTCTTT